The 30 T cell receptor beta chains given below trace back to one sample, sequenced in a study of technical replicates of blood from a handful of donors. Produced via immunoSEQ multiplex PCR; TCRdb's table is partial and in-frame only. The sample shows some 60,000 clones, around 92% of them seen only once. The source material was PBMCs. These TCRs come from a human donor in good health. Some clones in this sample may be carry-over from other donors' samples.

V gene TRBV6-6 combines with J gene TRBJ1-2; no definite D call. The germline V gene encodes CDR1 MNHNY and CDR2 SVGAGI (reference sequence). This CDR3 region has 16 residues. The germline V and J ends were trimmed by 1 base and 3 bases, with 15 bases remaining between them. The CDR3 here is CASSYFNQPGDYGYTF. DNA of the CDR3: TGTGCCAGCAGTTACTTCAATCAGCCGGGAGACTATGGCTACACCTTC.

This sequence joins TRBV5-1 and TRBJ2-7; weak D call: TRBD2 (5 bases). The germline V gene has CDR1 SGHRS and CDR2 YFSETQ. Between the trimmed V and J ends, which lost 4 bases and 0 bases, there was a span of 11 bases. This CDR3 has 14 amino acids. Written as DNA, the CDR3 is TGCGCCAGCAGCCTGCGGGCTAACTCCTACGAGCAGTACTTC. Amino acids: CASSLRANSYEQYF.

V usage is TRBV6-1 and J usage is TRBJ1-2; perhaps TRBD1 as D (6 bases). Trimming shortened V by 4 bases and J by 7 bases, and 16 bases separated the two germline ends. The germline gives CDR1 MNHNS, CDR2 SASEGT. The CDR3 spans 14 residues. CDR3 bases: TGTGCCAGCAGTGCAAAACAGGGTTTCTCTGGCTACACCTTC. Amino acids: CASSAKQGFSGYTF.

The chain is built from TRBV27 and TRBJ1-4, with D possibly being TRBD1 (6 bases). CDR1 MNHEY and CDR2 SMNVEV come from the germline V gene (reference sequence). Trimming took 8 bases from V and 4 from J, leaving 17 bases between them. The CDR3 spans 15 residues. The CDR3 region has the DNA TGTGCCAGCCACAAAGCGGGGGCCGGTAATGAAAAACTGTTTTTT. This codes for CASHKAGAGNEKLFF.

In its sample, this clone was seen once. V is TRBV11-1 and J is TRBJ1-1; D ambiguous. Trimming shortened V by 1 base and J by 4 bases, and 13 bases separated the two germline ends. Germline CDR1 is SGHAT and CDR2 is FQDESV (reference sequence). This CDR3 is built from 15 residues. The CDR3 sequence is CASSLDVGRRTEAFF. CDR3 nucleotides: TGTGCCAGCAGCTTAGATGTGGGCAGGCGCACTGAAGCTTTCTTT.

This clone was counted between two and nine times. This chain connects TRBV30 to TRBJ2-1; TRBD2 matches 12 bases. The CDR3 runs to 15 residues. V shed 2 bases, J shed 7 bases, and the junction held 6 bases outside the gene matches. CDR1 GTSNPN and CDR2 SVGIG come from the germline V gene (reference sequence). The CDR3 is CAWSKTSGSRNEQFF. The CDR3 DNA sequence: TGTGCCTGGAGTAAGACTAGCGGGAGTCGGAATGAGCAGTTCTTC.

This chain connects TRBV9 to TRBJ2-3, with 8 bases identical to TRBD1. This CDR3 comprises 20 residues. Germline V gene sequence: CDR1 SGDLS, CDR2 YYNGEE. Trimming cost V 1 base and J 2 bases; bases outside gene matches: 18. The CDR3 is CASSVPRTGMGEGHTDTQYF. DNA for the CDR3: TGTGCCAGCAGCGTACCGAGGACAGGGATGGGTGAGGGGCACACAGATACGCAGTATTTT. The full variable domain, rest sourced from reference TRBV9 and TRBJ2-3, is DSGVTQTPKHLITATGQRVTLRCSPRSGDLSVYWYQQSLDQGLQFLIQYYNGEERAKGNILERFSAQQFPDLHSELNLSSLELGDSALYFCASSVPRTGMGEGHTDTQYFGPGTRLTVL.

This chain connects TRBV7-9 to TRBJ2-5; 16 bases line up with TRBD2. The CDR3 contains 16 residues. The germline V gene has CDR1 SEHNR and CDR2 FQNEAQ (reference sequence). V shed 5 bases, J shed 3 bases, and the junction held 3 bases outside the gene matches. This CDR3 is CASSLGTSGGEETQYF. The CDR3 DNA reads TGTGCCAGCAGCCTCGGGACTAGCGGGGGGGAAGAGACCCAGTACTTC.

This clone is a singleton in its sample. The chain joins TRBV6-1 to TRBJ2-5, with D tentatively TRBD1 (6 bases). V was cut by 1 base and J by 2 bases, with 14 bases left in between. CDR3 length: 16 residues. Germline V CDR1 and CDR2: MNHNS, SASEGT. CDR3 sequence (DNA): TGTGCCAGCAGTGAAGAGGCAGGGGTAGGGCAAGAGACCCAGTACTTC. This codes for CASSEEAGVGQETQYF.

The gene calls are TRBV6-7 and TRBJ2-7, with 14 bases that match TRBD2. TRBV6-7 has ORF status, its function being uncertain. The CDR3 totals 15 residues. V shed 4 bases, J shed 3 bases, and the junction held 2 bases outside the gene matches. The CDR3 region is CASSCGTSGSYEQYF. The CDR3 DNA reads as TGTGCCAGCAGTTGCGGGACTAGCGGGAGCTACGAGCAGTACTTC.

The V gene is TRBV18, the J gene TRBJ2-5, with D tentatively TRBD2 (6 bases). The CDR3 runs to 19 residues. Trimming cost V 0 bases and J 4 bases, with 24 bases left between them. Per germline, CDR1 KGHSH and CDR2 LQKENI. CDR3 loop: CASSPPLGGALVGRETQYF. The CDR3 DNA reads TGTGCCAGCTCACCACCTTTGGGGGGAGCCCTTGTTGGCAGAGAGACCCAGTACTTC.

V is TRBV7-9 and J is TRBJ1-5; D might be TRBD1 (6 bases). The ends were cut back, 5 bases at V and 4 bases at J, with 18 bases in the middle. In germline, CDR1 is SEHNR, CDR2 FQNEAQ (reference sequence). The CDR3 totals 16 residues. As DNA, the CDR3 is TGTGCCAGCAGCCCCCAGACAGGTCAGGGGAATCAGCCCCAGCATTTT. Amino acid sequence: CASSPQTGQGNQPQHF.

The V gene is TRBV5-5, the J gene TRBJ2-7, with D unresolved. V lost 1 base, J lost 6 bases, and 8 bases lay in between. Germline-derived CDR1 and CDR2 are SGHKS and YYEKEE (reference sequence). The CDR3 contains 12 residues. The CDR3 sequence is CASSLNSFEQYF. In DNA, the CDR3 is TGTGCCAGCAGCTTGAACAGTTTCGAGCAGTACTTC.

This sequence joins TRBV7-9 and TRBJ1-2; TRBD1 is a possible D gene (5 bases). CDR1 and CDR2 (germline): SEHNR, FQNEAQ (reference sequence). The CDR3 is made up of 13 amino acids. The ends were cut back, 2 bases at V and 7 bases at J, with 11 bases in the middle. CDR3 in DNA: TGTGCCAGCAGCTTATCCCAGGGCCTTGGCTACACCTTC. This sequence encodes CASSLSQGLGYTF.

This chain connects TRBV7-2 to TRBJ1-2; 7 positions match TRBD1. The ends lost 3 bases at V and 2 bases at J; junction bases unmatched: 6. The CDR3 loop spans 15 amino acids. Germline CDR1 reads SGHTA; CDR2 reads FQGNSA. The DNA of the CDR3 is TGTGCCAGCAGCTTCTACAGGGGAACAAACTATGGCTACACCTTC. It encodes CASSFYRGTNYGYTF. Full variable domain (remainder filled in from reference TRBV7-2 and TRBJ1-2): GAGVSQSPSNKVTEKGKDVELRCDPISGHTALYWYRQSLGQGLEFLIYFQGNSAPDKSGLPSDRFSAERTGGSVSTLTIQRTQQEDSAVYLCASSFYRGTNYGYTFGSGTRLTVV.

This chain links TRBV7-9 with TRBJ2-5; D might be TRBD2 (7 bases). CDR3 size: 12 residues. With 9 bases removed from V and 2 bases from J, the gap between germline ends came to 10 bases. Per the germline V gene, CDR1 is SEHNR and CDR2 is FQNEAQ (reference sequence). CDR3 region: CASRGAQETQYF. The CDR3 coding sequence is TGTGCCAGTCGGGGGGCACAAGAGACCCAGTACTTC.

J is TRBJ2-7 and V is TRBV6-5; D might be TRBD1 (5 bases). Germline V gene lookup returns CDR1 MNHEY and CDR2 SVGAGI. V lost 0 bases to trimming and J lost 7 bases, with 13 bases between them. CDR3 length: 14 amino acids. The CDR3 region has the DNA TGTGCCAGCAGTTACTCAGTTGCGGCAGGGGAGCAGTACTTC. It codes for CASSYSVAAGEQYF.

The rearrangement joins TRBV29-1 to TRBJ1-5; perhaps TRBD1 as D (5 bases). Trimming took off 5 bases at V and 4 bases at J, with 12 bases between the two ends. The CDR3 spans 13 residues. The germline V gene encodes CDR1 SQVTM and CDR2 ANQGSEA. The CDR3 reads CSVRQGLNQPQHF. CDR3 nucleotide sequence: TGCAGCGTTCGTCAGGGTCTGAATCAGCCCCAGCATTTT.

Only a few counts were recorded for this clone. The chain is built from TRBV6-5 and TRBJ1-6; maybe TRBD1 (6 bases). Germline V lookup: CDR1 MNHEY, CDR2 SVGAGI. V was trimmed by 0 bases and J by 7 bases, leaving 10 bases between them. There are 15 residues in the CDR3. This CDR3 reads CASSYSLQGNSPLHF. In nucleotides, the CDR3 is TGTGCCAGCAGTTACTCGCTCCAGGGGAATTCACCCCTCCACTTT.

The rearrangement links TRBV6-1 to TRBJ1-2; weak D call: TRBD1 (5 bases). V was pared by 4 bases and J by 2 bases, with 17 bases between. Germline V gene sequence: CDR1 MNHNS, CDR2 SASEGT. The CDR3 loop spans 16 amino acids. The CDR3 reads CASSVAWNDRNYGYTF. CDR3 coding DNA: TGTGCCAGCAGTGTAGCGTGGAACGACAGAAACTATGGCTACACCTTC.

The V gene is TRBV27, the J gene TRBJ1-4; TRBD1 agrees at 12 bases. The CDR3 runs to 19 residues. V shed 5 bases, J shed 0 bases, and the junction held 10 bases outside the gene matches. Looked up from germline, CDR1 is MNHEY and CDR2 is SMNVEV (reference sequence). The CDR3 region has the DNA TGTGCCAGCAGTCCGCGGGACAGGGGGCGAATCTCAACTAATGAAAAACTGTTTTTT. Translating it yields CASSPRDRGRISTNEKLFF.

The genes are TRBV9 and TRBJ1-2, with TRBD1 matching 8 bases. Germline CDR1 is SGDLS and CDR2 is YYNGEE. V lost 3 bases to trimming and J lost 7 bases; unmatched junction nucleotides: 8. The CDR3 consists of 14 residues. The CDR3: CASSAGTGNGGYTF. The CDR3 nucleotides are TGTGCCAGCAGCGCCGGGACAGGTAATGGTGGCTACACCTTC.

CDR3 nucleotide sequence: TGTGCCAGCAGTGACTCCAGCTCTGGGGCCAACGTCCTGACTTTC. Amino acids: CASSDSSSGANVLTF. The rearrangement joins TRBV6-4 to TRBJ2-6; D is unclear. The CDR3 covers 15 residues. Trimming stripped 0 bases from V and 0 bases from J, with 3 bases between. Germline V CDR1 and CDR2: MRHNA, SNTAGT.

This clone was observed a single time. Here the CDR3 DNA reads TGTGCCAGCAGCGTACCGGGACACAAAGACACTGAAGCTTTCTTT. Its protein is CASSVPGHKDTEAFF. The gene calls are TRBV2 and TRBJ1-1, with a tentative D call TRBD1 (6 bases). CDR3 length equals 15 residues. CDR1 is SNHLY, CDR2 FYNNEI, per germline. V gave up 6 bases and J gave up 3 bases, with 17 bases separating them.

The chain combines TRBV6-6 with TRBJ2-1; the match to TRBD1 covers 7 bases. The germline gives CDR1 MNHNY, CDR2 SVGAGI (reference sequence). The CDR3 contains 13 residues. V lost 7 bases to trimming and J lost 9 bases; unmatched junction nucleotides: 9. CDR3 amino acids: CASNDRVLGEQFF. In nucleotides, the CDR3 is TGTGCCAGCAACGACAGGGTTTTAGGTGAGCAGTTCTTC.

Only one count was recorded for this clone. This CDR3 reads CASSRGSLGETQYF. The DNA for the CDR3 is TGTGCCAGCAGCCGCGGGTCTCTGGGGGAGACCCAGTACTTC. The chain is built from TRBV7-9 and TRBJ2-5; weak D call: TRBD2 (5 bases). V lost 5 bases and J lost 5, with 15 bases in between. The CDR3 is 14 residues long. Germline V lookup: CDR1 SEHNR, CDR2 FQNEAQ (reference sequence). The variable domain in full, with the rest retrieved from reference TRBV7-9 and TRBJ2-5, is DTGVSQNPRHKITKRGQNVTFRCDPISEHNRLYWYRQTLGQGPEFLTYFQNEAQLEKSRLLSDRFSAERPKGSFSTLEIQRTEQGDSAMYLCASSRGSLGETQYFGPGTRLLVL.

The rearrangement uses TRBV5-1 and TRBJ2-5; possible D gene TRBD2, 6 bases. The CDR3 runs 14 residues. Germline values: CDR1 SGHRS, CDR2 YFSETQ. V was clipped by 7 bases and J by 2 bases, with 15 bases between them. DNA for the CDR3: TGCGCCAGCTCACCGGGGGAGTTACAAGAGACCCAGTACTTC. Translated, it gives CASSPGELQETQYF.

The chain combines TRBV10-3 with TRBJ2-2; D gene uncertain. The CDR3 extends over 15 amino acids. Germline-derived CDR1 and CDR2 are ENHRY and SYGVKD. V was cut by 4 bases and J by 1 base, with 10 bases left in between. The CDR3, as DNA: TGTGCCATCAGTGCAGGTTCAGGGAACACCGGGGAGCTGTTTTTT. This sequence encodes CAISAGSGNTGELFF.

V and J are TRBV7-3 and TRBJ2-3, with 11 nucleotides matching TRBD2. The CDR3 runs to 16 residues. Germline V lookup: CDR1 SGHTA, CDR2 FQGTGA. V dropped 5 bases and J dropped 6; count of bases not matched to a gene: 10. The CDR3 nucleotides are TGTGCCAGCAGCCCGACTAGCGGGGCCCAGGGGGATACGCAGTATTTT. It translates to CASSPTSGAQGDTQYF. The full variable domain, with the rest looked up from reference TRBV7-3 and TRBJ2-3, is GAGVSQTPSNKVTEKGKYVELRCDPISGHTALYWYRQSLGQGPEFLIYFQGTGAADDSGLPNDRFFAVRPEGSVSTLKIQRTERGDSAVYLCASSPTSGAQGDTQYFGPGTRLTVL.

The chain links TRBV7-7 to TRBJ2-1, with 11 bases lining up with TRBD2. Germline V gene lookup returns CDR1 SSHAT and CDR2 FNYEAQ (reference sequence). The CDR3 length is 19 residues. V shed 2 bases and J 5 bases; nucleotides not matched to a gene: 14. CDR3 in DNA: TGTGCCAGCAGCTTACAGGGGCTAGCGGGAGGAGTATACCACAATGAGCAGTTCTTC. Residues: CASSLQGLAGGVYHNEQFF.